This note documents a single T cell receptor (beta chain) sequence. A multiplex PCR was run with 60 Vbeta primers and 13 Jbeta primers. Profiling relied on immunoSEQ multiplex PCR, and the TCRdb table lists in-frame clones only, not all of them. The sample yields some 200,000 clones, over 75% seen once. This entry is derived from a study of cytomegalovirus exposure and HLA in healthy donors. V was shortened by 0 bases and J by 5 bases, with 10 bases between the two germline ends. Germline CDR1 and CDR2: MNHEY and SVGAGI. The CDR3 is made up of 14 amino acids. J is TRBJ1-2 and V is TRBV6-5; tentative D call: TRBD1 (5 bases). The clonotype originates from a man in his forties in good health and CMV-seropositive. Sequenced sample: PBMCs. The CDR3 DNA reads TGTGCCAGCAGTTACTCGGGGGGATTGTATGGCTACACCTTC. Translated: CASSYSGGLYGYTF.